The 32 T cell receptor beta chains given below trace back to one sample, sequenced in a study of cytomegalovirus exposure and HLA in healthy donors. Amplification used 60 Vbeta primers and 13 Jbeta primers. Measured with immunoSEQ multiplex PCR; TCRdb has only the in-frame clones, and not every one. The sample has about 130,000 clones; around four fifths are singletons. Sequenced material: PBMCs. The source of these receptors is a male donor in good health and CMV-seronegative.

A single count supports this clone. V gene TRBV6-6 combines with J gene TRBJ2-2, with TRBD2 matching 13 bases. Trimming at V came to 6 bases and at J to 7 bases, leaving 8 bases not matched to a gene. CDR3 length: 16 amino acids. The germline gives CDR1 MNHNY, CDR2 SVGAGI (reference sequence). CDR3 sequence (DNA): TGTGCCAGCAGAACCGCCGGGACTAGCGGGATCGGGGAGCTGTTTTTT. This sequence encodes CASRTAGTSGIGELFF.

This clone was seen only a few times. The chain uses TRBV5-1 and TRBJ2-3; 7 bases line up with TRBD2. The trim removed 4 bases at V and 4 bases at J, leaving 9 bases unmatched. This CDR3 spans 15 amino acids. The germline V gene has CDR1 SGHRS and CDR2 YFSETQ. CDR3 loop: CASSPRGGSPDTQYF. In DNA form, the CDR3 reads TGCGCCAGCAGCCCGCGCGGGGGTTCGCCAGATACGCAGTATTTT.

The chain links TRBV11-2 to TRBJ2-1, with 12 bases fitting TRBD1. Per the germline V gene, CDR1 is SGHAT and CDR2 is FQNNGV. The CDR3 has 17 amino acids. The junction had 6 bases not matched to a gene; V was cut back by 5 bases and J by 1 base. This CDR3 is CASSPRDRGRSYNEQFF. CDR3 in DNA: TGTGCCAGCAGCCCAAGGGACAGGGGGCGTTCCTACAATGAGCAGTTCTTC.

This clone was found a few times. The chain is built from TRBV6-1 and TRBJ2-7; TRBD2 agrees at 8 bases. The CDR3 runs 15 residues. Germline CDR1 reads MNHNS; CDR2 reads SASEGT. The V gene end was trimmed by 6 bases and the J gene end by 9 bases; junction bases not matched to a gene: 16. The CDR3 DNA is TGTGCCAGCAGACATCTCAGCGGGGGTCCCCAGGGGCAGTACTTC. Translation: CASRHLSGGPQGQYF.

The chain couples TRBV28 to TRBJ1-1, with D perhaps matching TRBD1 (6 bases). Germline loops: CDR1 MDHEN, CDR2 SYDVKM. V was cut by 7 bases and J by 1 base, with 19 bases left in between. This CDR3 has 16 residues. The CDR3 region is CASNPYGGHPNTEAFF. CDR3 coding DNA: TGTGCCAGCAACCCTTACGGGGGGCACCCGAACACTGAAGCTTTCTTT.

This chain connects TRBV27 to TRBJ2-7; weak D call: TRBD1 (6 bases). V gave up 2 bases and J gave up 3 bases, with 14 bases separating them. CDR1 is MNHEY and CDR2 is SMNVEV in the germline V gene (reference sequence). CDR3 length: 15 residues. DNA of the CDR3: TGTGCCAGCAGTTTACGGGCAGGGGTGAGCTACGAGCAGTACTTC. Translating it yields CASSLRAGVSYEQYF.

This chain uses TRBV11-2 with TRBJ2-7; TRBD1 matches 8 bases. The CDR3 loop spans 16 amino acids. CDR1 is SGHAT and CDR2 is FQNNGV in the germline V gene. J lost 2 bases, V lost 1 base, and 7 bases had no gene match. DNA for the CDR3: TGTGCCAGCAGCTTAGTTTCTGAGACAGGGGCCTACGAGCAGTACTTC. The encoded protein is CASSLVSETGAYEQYF.

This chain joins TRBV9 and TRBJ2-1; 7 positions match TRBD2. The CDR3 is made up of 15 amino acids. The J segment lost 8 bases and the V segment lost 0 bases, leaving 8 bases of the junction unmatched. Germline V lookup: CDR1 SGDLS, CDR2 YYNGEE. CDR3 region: CASSVAGGGGDEQFF. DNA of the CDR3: TGTGCCAGCAGCGTAGCCGGGGGTGGGGGGGATGAGCAGTTCTTC. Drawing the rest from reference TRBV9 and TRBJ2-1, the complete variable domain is DSGVTQTPKHLITATGQRVTLRCSPRSGDLSVYWYQQSLDQGLQFLIQYYNGEERAKGNILERFSAQQFPDLHSELNLSSLELGDSALYFCASSVAGGGGDEQFFGPGTRLTVL.

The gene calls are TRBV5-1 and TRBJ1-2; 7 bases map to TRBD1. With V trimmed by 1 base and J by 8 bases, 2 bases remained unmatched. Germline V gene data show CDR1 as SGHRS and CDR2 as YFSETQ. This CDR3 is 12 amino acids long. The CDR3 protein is CASSLTGEGYTF. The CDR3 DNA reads TGCGCCAGCAGCTTGACAGGGGAGGGCTACACCTTC.

Here the CDR3 DNA reads TGTGCCAGCAGTTTCGGGATGGCTGAAAAACTGTTTTTT. This sequence encodes CASSFGMAEKLFF. This chain uses TRBV25-1 with TRBJ1-4; D gene unclear. With 5 bases removed from V and 7 bases from J, the gap between germline ends came to 11 bases. Germline V gene lookup returns CDR1 MGHDK and CDR2 SYGVNS. CDR3 length: 13 amino acids. Together with reference TRBV25-1 and TRBJ1-4, the CDR3 gives the full variable domain: EADIYQTPRYLVIGTGKKITLECSQTMGHDKMYWYQQDPGMELHLIHYSYGVNSTEKGDLSSESTVSRIRTEHFPLTLESARPSHTSQYLCASSFGMAEKLFFGSGTQLSVL.

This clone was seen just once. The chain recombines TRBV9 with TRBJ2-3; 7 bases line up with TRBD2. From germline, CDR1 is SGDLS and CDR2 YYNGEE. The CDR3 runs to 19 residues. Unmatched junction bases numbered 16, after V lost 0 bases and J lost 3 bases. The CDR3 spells CASSVERWEGPVSTDTQYF. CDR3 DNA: TGTGCCAGCAGCGTAGAAAGGTGGGAGGGCCCGGTATCAACAGATACGCAGTATTTT.

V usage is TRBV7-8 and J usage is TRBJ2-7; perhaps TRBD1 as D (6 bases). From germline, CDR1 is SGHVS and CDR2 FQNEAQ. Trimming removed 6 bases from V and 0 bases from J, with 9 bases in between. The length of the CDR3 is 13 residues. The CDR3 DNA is TGTGCCAGCAGACCGACAGGCTCCTACGAGCAGTACTTC. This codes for CASRPTGSYEQYF.

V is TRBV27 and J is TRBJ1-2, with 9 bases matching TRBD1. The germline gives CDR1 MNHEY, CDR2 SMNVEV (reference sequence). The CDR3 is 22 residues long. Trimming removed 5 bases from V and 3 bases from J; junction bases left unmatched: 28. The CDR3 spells CASSTSSGTGRYKSKRDYGYTF. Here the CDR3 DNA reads TGTGCCAGCAGTACCTCCTCCGGGACAGGGCGATACAAATCCAAAAGGGACTATGGCTACACCTTC.

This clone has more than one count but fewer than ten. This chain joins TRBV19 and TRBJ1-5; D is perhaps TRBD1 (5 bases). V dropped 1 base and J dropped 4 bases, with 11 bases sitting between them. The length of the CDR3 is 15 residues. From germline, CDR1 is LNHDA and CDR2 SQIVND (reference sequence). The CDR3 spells CASSIGKTVNQPQHF. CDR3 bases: TGTGCCAGTAGTATAGGTAAGACAGTTAATCAGCCCCAGCATTTT.

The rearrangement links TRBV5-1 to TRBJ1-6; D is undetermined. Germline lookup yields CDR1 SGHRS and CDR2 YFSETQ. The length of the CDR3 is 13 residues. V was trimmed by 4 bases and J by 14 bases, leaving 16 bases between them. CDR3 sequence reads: CASSIDAAGALHF. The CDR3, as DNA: TGCGCCAGCAGCATCGACGCGGCCGGGGCCCTCCACTTT.

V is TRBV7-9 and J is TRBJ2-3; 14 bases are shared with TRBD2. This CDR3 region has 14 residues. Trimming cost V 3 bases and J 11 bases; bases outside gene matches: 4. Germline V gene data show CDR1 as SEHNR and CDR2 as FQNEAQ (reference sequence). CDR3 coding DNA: TGTGCCAGCAGCTTTGGGACTAGCGGGAGTAGGCAGTATTTT. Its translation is CASSFGTSGSRQYF.

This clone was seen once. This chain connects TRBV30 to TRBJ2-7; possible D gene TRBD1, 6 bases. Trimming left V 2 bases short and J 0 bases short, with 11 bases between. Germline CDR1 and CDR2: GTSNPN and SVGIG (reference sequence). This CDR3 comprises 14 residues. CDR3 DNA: TGTGCCTGGAGTATGGGGGCTGGCTCCTACGAGCAGTACTTC. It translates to CAWSMGAGSYEQYF.

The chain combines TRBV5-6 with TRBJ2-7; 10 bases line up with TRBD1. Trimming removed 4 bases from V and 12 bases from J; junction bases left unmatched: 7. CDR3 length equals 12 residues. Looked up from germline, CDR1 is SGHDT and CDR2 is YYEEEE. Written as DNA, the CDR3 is TGTGCCAGCAGCCCCGGGACAGGGGAGGGGTACTTC. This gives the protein CASSPGTGEGYF.

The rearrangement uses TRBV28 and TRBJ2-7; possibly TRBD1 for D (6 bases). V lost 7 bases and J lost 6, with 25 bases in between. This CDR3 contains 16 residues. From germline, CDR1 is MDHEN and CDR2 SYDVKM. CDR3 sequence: CASTFSGTPRGSEQYF. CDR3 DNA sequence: TGTGCCAGCACCTTCTCCGGGACACCAAGAGGGTCCGAGCAGTACTTC.

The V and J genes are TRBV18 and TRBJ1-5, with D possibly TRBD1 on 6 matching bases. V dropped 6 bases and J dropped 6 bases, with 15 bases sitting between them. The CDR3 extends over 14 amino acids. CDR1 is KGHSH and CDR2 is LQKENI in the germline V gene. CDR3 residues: CASSLGQNGQPQHF. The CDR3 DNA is TGTGCCAGCTCCCTCGGACAGAATGGTCAGCCCCAGCATTTT. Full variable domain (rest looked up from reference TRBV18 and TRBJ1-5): NAGVMQNPRHLVRRRGQEARLRCSPMKGHSHVYWYRQLPEEGLKFMVYLQKENIIDESGMPKERFSAEFPKEGPSILRIQQVVRGDSAAYFCASSLGQNGQPQHFGDGTRLSIL.

DNA of the CDR3: TGTGCCACCAGCAAACAGGTTGGAGAGACCCAGTACTTC. It encodes CATSKQVGETQYF. V is TRBV15 and J is TRBJ2-5; weak D call: TRBD1 (5 bases). This CDR3 region has 13 residues. V was trimmed by 4 bases and J by 4 bases, leaving 10 bases between them. Germline V CDR1 and CDR2: LNHNV, YYDKDF (reference sequence).

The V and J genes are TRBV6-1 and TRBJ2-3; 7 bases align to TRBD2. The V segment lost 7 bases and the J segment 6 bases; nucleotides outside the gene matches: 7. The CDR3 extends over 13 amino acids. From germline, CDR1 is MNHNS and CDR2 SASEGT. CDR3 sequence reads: CASTSGGWDTQYF. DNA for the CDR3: TGTGCCAGCACCTCCGGGGGGTGGGATACGCAGTATTTT.

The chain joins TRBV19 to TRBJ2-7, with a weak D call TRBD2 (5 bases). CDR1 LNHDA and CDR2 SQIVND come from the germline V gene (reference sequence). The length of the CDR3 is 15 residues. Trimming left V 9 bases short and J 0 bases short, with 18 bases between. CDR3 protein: CARYKKPRASYEQYF. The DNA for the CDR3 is TGTGCCAGATATAAAAAACCGCGGGCCTCCTACGAGCAGTACTTC.

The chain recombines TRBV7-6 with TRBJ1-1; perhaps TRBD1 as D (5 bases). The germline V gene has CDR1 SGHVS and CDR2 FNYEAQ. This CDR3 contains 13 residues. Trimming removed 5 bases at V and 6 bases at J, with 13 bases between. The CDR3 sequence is CASSRDSVAEAFF. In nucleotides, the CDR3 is TGTGCCAGCAGCCGCGACAGTGTCGCTGAAGCTTTCTTT.

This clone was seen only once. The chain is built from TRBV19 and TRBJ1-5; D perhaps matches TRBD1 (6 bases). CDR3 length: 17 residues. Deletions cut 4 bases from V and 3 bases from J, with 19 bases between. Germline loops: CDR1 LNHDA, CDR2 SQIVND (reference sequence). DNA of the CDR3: TGTGCCAGTAGTACGAATCAGGGGCCCCTTCTCAATCAGCCCCAGCATTTT. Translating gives CASSTNQGPLLNQPQHF. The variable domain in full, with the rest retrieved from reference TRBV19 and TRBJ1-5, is DGGITQSPKYLFRKEGQNVTLSCEQNLNHDAMYWYRQDPGQGLRLIYYSQIVNDFQKGDIAEGYSVSREKKESFPLTVTSAQKNPTAFYLCASSTNQGPLLNQPQHFGDGTRLSIL.

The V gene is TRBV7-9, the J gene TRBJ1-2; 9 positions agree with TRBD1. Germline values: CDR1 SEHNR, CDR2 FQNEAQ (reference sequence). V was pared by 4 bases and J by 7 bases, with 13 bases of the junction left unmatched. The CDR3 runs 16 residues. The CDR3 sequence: CASSSTLTGGRGGYTF. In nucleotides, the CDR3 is TGTGCCAGCAGCTCGACCCTGACAGGGGGTCGGGGTGGCTACACCTTC. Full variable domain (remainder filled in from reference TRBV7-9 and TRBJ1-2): DTGVSQNPRHKITKRGQNVTFRCDPISEHNRLYWYRQTLGQGPEFLTYFQNEAQLEKSRLLSDRFSAERPKGSFSTLEIQRTEQGDSAMYLCASSSTLTGGRGGYTFGSGTRLTVV.

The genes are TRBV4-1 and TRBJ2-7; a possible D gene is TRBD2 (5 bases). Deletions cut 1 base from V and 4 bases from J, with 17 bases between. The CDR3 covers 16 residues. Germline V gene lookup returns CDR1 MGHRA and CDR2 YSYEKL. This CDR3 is CASSQAAREGPYEQYF. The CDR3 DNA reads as TGCGCCAGCAGCCAAGCCGCCCGGGAAGGACCATACGAGCAGTACTTC.

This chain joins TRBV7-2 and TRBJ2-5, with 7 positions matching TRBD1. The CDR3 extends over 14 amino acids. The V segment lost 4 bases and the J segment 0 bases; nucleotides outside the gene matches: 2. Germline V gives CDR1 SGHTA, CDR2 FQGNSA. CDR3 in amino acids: CASSSDRYQETQYF. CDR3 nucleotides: TGTGCCAGCAGCTCGGACAGGTACCAAGAGACCCAGTACTTC.

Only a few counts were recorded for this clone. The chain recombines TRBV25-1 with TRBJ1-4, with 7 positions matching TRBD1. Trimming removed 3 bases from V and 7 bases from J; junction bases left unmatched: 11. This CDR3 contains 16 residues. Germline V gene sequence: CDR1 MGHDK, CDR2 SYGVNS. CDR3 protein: CASSDRLRQGFEKLFF. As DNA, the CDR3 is TGTGCCAGCAGTGACCGCCTGCGACAGGGTTTTGAAAAACTGTTTTTT.

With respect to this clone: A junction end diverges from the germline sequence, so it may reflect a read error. CDR3 loop: CSSSTNGGSGFNEQFF. CDR3 coding DNA: TGTTCCAGCAGCACCAATGGGGGAAGCGGGTTTAATGAGCAGTTCTTC. This chain links TRBV7-9 with TRBJ2-1, with D maybe TRBD2 (6 bases). Germline V gene sequence: CDR1 SEHNR, CDR2 FQNEAQ (reference sequence). CDR3 length: 16 residues. Complete variable domain (other parts from reference TRBV7-9 and TRBJ2-1): DTGVSQNPRHKITKRGQNVTFRCDPISEHNRLYWYRQTLGQGPEFLTYFQNEAQLEKSRLLSDRFSAERPKGSFSTLEIQRTEQGDSAMYLCSSSTNGGSGFNEQFFGPGTRLTVL.

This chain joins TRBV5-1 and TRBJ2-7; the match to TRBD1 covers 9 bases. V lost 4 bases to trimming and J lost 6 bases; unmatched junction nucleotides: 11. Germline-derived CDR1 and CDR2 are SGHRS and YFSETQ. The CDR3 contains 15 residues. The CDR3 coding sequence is TGCGCCAGCAGCCTTTTGGGGACAGGGTCCCCCGAGCAGTACTTC. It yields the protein CASSLLGTGSPEQYF.

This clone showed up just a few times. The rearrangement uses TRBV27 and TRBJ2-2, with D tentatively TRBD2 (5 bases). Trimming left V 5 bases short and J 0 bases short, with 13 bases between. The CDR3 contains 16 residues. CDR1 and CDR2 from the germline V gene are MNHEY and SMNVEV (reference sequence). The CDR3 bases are TGTGCCAGCAGTCACTACGGGGAGCCGAACACCGGGGAGCTGTTTTTT. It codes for CASSHYGEPNTGELFF.